This paragraph covers one T cell receptor (beta chain) sequence. Its antigen is unidentified. This entry comes from a study of T cell repertoires in cytomegalovirus infection. General study findings and limits: Public TCR beta family frequency separated CMV-and-HLA carriers, including in an independent cohort.

TCRdb re-derived calls from the reads in MiXCR, one entry per CDR3 protein. The repertoire holds nearly 550,000 distinct CDR3 sequences, approximately 17% seen once, with under 30% in the top ten. The CDR3 has 15 amino acids. Trimming took off 4 bases at V and 0 bases at J, with 13 bases between the two ends. Germline lookup yields CDR1 SGDLS and CDR2 YYNGEE. The receptor was derived from a human donor in good health (CMV status not recorded). Some clones in this sample may be carry-over from other donors' samples. The genes are TRBV9 and TRBJ1-1; TRBD1 might be the D (5 bases). The sample consisted of CD8+ T cells from PBMCs. CDR3 sequence: CASSRGASMNTEAFF. CDR3 nucleotide sequence: TGTGCCAGCAGCAGGGGTGCCTCTATGAACACTGAAGCTTTCTTT.